This record looks at one T cell receptor beta chain sequence and its context. Its antigen is undetermined. Germline V CDR1 and CDR2: DFQATT, SNEGSKA (reference sequence). This CDR3 spans 10 amino acids. V lost 6 bases and J lost 8, with 8 bases in between. This sample was included in a study of breast tumors, draining lymph nodes, adjacent tissues. Study findings and constraints: Tumor T cell lymph node origin was a supported hypothesis, not proven. Compared with lymph nodes, tumors were less diverse; compared with nontumor tissue, more. Data fit most tumor T cells coming from lymph node, expanding in tumor.

Using its own MiXCR run on the multiplex PCR reads, TCRdb lists one record per CDR3 protein. The sample carries roughly 16,000 distinct CDR3 sequences, 40% to 65% recorded once. The V and J genes are TRBV20-1 and TRBJ2-1; D not resolved. The origin of this receptor is a female donor with breast cancer. Some clones in this sample may be carry-over from other donors' samples. The sequenced sample was tumor-adjacent breast tissue. The CDR3 DNA follows: TGCAGTGCCGCAGGTTATGAGCAGTTCTTC. Protein product: CSAAGYEQFF.